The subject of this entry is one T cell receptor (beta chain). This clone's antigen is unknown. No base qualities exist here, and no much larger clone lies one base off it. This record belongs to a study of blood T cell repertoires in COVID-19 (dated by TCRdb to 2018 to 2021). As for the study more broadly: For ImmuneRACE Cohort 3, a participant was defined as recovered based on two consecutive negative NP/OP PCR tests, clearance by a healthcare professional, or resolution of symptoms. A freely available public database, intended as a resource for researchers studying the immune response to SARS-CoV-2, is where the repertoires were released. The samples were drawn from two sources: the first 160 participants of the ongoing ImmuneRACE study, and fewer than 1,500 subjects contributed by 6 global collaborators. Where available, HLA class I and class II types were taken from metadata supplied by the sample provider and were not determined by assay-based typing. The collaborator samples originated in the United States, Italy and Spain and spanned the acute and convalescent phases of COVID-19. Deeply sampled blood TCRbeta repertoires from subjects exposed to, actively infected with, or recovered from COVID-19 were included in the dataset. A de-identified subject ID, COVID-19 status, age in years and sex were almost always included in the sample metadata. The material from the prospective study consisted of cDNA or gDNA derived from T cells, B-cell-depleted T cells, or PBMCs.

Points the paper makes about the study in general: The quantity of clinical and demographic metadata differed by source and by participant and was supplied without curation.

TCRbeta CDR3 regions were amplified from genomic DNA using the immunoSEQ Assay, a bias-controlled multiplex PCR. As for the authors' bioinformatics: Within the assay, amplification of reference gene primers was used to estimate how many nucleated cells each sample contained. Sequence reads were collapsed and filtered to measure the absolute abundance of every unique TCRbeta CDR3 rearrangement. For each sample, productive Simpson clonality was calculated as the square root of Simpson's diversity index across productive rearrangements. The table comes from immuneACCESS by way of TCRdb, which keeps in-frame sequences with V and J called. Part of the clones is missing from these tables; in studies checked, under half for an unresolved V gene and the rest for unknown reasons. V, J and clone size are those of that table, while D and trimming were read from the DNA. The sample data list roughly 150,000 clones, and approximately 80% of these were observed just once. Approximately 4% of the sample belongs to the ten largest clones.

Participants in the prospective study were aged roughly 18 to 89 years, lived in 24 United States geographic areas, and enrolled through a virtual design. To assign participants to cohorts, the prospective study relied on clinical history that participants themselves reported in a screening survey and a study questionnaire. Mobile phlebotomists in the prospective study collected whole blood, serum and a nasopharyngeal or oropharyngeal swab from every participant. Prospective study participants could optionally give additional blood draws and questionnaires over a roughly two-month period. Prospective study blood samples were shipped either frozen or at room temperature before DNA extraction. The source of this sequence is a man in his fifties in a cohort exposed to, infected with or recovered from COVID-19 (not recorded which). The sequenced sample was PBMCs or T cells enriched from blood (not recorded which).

CDR3 protein: CATRGDDTDTQYF. The nucleotide sequence reads as follows: TGTGCCACGCGGGGGGACGACACAGATACGCAGTATTTT. The chain joins TRBV10-3 to TRBJ2-3; TRBD2 aligns with 8 central bases. V is cut back by 10 bases and J by 2 bases, with 5 bases in the junction unmatched. The CDR3 starts with the cysteine, ends with the phenylalanine, and has 13 residues. Only CDR3 DNA is held: 39 bases, read in frame from base 1. For CDR1 and CDR2, the germline V gene lists ENHRY and SYGVKD.